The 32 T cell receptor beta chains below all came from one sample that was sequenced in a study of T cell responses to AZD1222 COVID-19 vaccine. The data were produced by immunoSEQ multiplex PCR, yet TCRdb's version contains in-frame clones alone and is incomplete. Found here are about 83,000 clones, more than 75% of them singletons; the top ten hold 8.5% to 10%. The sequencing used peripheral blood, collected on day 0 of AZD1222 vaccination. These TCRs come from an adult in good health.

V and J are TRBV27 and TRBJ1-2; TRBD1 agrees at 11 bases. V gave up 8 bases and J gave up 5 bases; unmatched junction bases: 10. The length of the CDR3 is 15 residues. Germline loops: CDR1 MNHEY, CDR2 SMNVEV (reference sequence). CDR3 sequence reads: CASAKEGQGGYGYTF. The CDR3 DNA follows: TGTGCCAGCGCGAAAGAGGGACAGGGGGGGTATGGCTACACCTTC.

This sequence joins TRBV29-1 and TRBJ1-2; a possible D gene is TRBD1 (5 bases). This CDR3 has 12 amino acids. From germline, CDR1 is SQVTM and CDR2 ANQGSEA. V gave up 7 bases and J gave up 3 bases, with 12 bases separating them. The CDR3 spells CSGREGDYGYTF. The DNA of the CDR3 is TGCAGCGGCAGGGAGGGTGACTATGGCTACACCTTC.

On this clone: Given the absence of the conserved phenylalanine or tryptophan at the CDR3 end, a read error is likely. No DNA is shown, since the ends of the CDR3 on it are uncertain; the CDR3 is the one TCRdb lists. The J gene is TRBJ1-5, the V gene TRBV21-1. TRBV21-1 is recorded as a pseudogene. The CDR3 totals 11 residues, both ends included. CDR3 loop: CASSKALWGAV.

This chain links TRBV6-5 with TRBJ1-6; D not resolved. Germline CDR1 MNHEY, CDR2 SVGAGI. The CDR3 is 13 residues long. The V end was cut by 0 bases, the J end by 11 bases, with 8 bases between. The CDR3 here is CASSYSQEAPLHF. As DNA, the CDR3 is TGTGCCAGCAGTTACTCCCAGGAGGCACCCCTCCACTTT.

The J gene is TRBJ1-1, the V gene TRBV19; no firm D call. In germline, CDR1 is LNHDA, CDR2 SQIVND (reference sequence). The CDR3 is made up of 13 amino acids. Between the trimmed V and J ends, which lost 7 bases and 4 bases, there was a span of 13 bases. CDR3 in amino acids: CASIPPTGTEAFF. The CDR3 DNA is TGTGCCAGTATCCCCCCGACGGGCACTGAAGCTTTCTTT.

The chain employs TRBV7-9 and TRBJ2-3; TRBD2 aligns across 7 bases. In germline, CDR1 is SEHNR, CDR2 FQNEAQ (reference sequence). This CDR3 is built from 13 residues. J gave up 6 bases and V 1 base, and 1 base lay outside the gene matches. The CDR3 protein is CASSLGLADTQYF. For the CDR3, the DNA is TGTGCCAGCAGCTTAGGACTAGCTGATACGCAGTATTTT.

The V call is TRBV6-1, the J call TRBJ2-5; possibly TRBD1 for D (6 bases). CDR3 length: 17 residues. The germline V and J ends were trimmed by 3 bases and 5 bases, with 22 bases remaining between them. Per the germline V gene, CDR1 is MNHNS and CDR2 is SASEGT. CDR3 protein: CASSEARQDQFHETQYF. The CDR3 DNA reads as TGTGCCAGCAGTGAGGCGAGACAGGACCAGTTTCATGAGACCCAGTACTTC.

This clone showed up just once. The CDR3 here is CASSQEPFKGGYTF. The CDR3 region has the DNA TGTGCCAGCAGCCAAGAGCCCTTTAAAGGAGGCTACACCTTC. The chain combines TRBV4-2 with TRBJ1-2; no clear D gene. Germline assignment: CDR1 LGHNA and CDR2 YNFKEQ. V was trimmed by 0 bases and J by 8 bases, leaving 13 bases between them. This CDR3 region has 14 residues.

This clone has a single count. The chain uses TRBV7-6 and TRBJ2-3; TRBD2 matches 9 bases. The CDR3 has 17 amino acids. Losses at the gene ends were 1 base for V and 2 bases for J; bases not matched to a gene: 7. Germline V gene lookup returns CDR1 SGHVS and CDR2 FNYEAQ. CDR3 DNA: TGTGCCAGCAGCTTAGGGGGAAGCGGGGGGACCACAGATACGCAGTATTTT. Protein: CASSLGGSGGTTDTQYF.

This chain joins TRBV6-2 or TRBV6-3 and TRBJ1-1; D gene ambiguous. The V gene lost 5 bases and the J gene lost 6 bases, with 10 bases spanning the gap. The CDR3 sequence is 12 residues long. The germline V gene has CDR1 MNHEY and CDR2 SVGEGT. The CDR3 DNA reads TGTGCCAGCAGTAATTCGAGGTCTGAAGCTTTCTTT. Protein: CASSNSRSEAFF.

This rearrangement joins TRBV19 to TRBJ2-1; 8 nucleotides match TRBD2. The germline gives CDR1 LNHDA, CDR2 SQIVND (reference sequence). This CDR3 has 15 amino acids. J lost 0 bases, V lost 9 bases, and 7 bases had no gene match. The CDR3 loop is CASSGRAISYNEQFF. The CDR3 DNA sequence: TGTGCCAGCTCCGGGAGGGCCATCTCCTACAATGAGCAGTTCTTC.

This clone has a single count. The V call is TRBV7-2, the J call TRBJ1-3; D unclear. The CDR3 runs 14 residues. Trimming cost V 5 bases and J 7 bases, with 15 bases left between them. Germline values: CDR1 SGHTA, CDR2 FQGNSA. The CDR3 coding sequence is TGTGCCAGCAGCGCACCGAGGGTGGCGAACACCATATATTTT. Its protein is CASSAPRVANTIYF. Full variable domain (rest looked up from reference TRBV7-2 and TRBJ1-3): GAGVSQSPSNKVTEKGKDVELRCDPISGHTALYWYRQSLGQGLEFLIYFQGNSAPDKSGLPSDRFSAERTGGSVSTLTIQRTQQEDSAVYLCASSAPRVANTIYFGEGSWLTVV.

The CDR3 sequence: CASSDQTGPTGELFF. The CDR3 DNA is TGTGCCAGCAGCGACCAGACGGGACCCACCGGGGAGCTGTTTTTT. This chain links TRBV9 with TRBJ2-2; D may correspond to TRBD1 or TRBD2 (5 bases each). The V end was cut by 3 bases, the J end by 4 bases, with 13 bases between. Germline-derived CDR1 and CDR2 are SGDLS and YYNGEE. The CDR3 spans 15 residues.

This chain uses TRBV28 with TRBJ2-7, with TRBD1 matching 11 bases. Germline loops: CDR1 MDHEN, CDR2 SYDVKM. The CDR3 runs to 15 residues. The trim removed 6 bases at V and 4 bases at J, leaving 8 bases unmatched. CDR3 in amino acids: CASRRTGGNVYEQYF. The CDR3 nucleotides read TGTGCCAGCAGACGGACAGGGGGCAATGTGTACGAGCAGTACTTC.

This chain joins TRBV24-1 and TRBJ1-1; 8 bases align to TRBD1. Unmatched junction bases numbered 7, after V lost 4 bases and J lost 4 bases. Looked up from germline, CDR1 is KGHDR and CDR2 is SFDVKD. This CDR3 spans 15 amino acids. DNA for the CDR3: TGTGCCACCAGTGACCCGACAGGGGTGGGCACTGAAGCTTTCTTT. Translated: CATSDPTGVGTEAFF.

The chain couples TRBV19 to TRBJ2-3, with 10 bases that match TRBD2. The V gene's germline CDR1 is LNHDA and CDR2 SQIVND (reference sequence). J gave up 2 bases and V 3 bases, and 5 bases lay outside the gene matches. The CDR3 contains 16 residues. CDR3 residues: CASSIQLAGATDTQYF. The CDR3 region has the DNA TGTGCCAGTAGTATTCAGCTAGCGGGGGCCACAGATACGCAGTATTTT. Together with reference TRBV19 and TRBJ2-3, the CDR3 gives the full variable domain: DGGITQSPKYLFRKEGQNVTLSCEQNLNHDAMYWYRQDPGQGLRLIYYSQIVNDFQKGDIAEGYSVSREKKESFPLTVTSAQKNPTAFYLCASSIQLAGATDTQYFGPGTRLTVL.

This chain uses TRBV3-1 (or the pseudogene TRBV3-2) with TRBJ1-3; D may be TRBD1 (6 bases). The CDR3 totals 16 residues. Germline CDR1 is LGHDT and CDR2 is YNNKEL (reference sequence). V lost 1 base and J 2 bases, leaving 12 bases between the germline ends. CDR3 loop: CASSQAPGEPGNTIYF. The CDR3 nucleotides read TGTGCCAGCAGCCAAGCGCCAGGGGAACCTGGAAACACCATATATTTT.

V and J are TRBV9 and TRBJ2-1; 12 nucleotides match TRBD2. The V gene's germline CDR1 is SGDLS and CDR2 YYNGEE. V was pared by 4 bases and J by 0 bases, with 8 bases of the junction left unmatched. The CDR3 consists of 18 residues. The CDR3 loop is CASSWRTSGVSSYNEQFF. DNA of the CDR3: TGTGCCAGCAGCTGGCGGACTAGCGGGGTAAGCTCCTACAATGAGCAGTTCTTC.

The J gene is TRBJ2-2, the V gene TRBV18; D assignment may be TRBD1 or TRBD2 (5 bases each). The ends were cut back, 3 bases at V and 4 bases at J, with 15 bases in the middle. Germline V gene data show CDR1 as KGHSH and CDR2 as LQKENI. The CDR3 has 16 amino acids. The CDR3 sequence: CASSPNGAVSTGELFF. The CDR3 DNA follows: TGTGCCAGCTCACCTAACGGGGCCGTGAGCACCGGGGAGCTGTTTTTT.

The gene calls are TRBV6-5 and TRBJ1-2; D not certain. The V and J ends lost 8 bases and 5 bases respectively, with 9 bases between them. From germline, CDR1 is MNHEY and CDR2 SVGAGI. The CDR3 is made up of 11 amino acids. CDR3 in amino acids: CASARVYGYTF. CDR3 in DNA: TGTGCCAGCGCTAGGGTTTATGGCTACACCTTC.

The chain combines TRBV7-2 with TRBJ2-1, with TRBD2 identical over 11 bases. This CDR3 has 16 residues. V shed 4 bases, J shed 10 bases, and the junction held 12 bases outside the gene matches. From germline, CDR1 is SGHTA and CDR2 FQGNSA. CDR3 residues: CASSSSLAGGPGEQFF. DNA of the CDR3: TGTGCCAGCAGCTCCTCTTTAGCGGGAGGGCCCGGGGAGCAGTTCTTC.

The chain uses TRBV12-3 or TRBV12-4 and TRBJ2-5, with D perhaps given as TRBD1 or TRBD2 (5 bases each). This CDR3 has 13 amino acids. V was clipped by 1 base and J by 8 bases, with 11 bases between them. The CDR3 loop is CASSLGGPSTQYF. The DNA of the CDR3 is TGTGCCAGCAGTTTAGGGGGACCTAGCACCCAGTACTTC.

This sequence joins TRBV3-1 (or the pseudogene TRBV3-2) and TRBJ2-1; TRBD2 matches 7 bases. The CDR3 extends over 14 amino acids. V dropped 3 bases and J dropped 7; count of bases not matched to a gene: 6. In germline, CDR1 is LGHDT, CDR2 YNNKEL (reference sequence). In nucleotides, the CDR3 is TGTGCCAGCAGCCACGGTCGGGGAGGGAATGAGCAGTTCTTC. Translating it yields CASSHGRGGNEQFF.

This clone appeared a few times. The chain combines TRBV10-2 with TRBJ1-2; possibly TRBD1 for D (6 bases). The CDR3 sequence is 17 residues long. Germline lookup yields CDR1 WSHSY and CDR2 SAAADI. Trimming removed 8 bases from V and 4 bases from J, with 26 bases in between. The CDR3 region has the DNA TGCGCCAGCCGGGAGGGGGGGCTTCAGACCTCTCTCTATGGCTACACCTTC. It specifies CASREGGLQTSLYGYTF.

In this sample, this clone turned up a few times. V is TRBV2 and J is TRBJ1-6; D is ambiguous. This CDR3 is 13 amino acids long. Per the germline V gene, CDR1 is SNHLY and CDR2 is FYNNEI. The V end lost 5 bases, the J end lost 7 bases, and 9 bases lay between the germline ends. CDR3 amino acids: CASSYTENSPLHF. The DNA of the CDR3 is TGTGCCAGCAGTTACACAGAGAATTCACCCCTCCACTTT.

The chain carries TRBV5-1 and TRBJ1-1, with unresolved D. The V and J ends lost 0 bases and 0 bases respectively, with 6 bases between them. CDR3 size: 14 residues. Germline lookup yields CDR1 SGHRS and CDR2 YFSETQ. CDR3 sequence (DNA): TGCGCCAGCAGCTTGGGAGGTTTGAACACTGAAGCTTTCTTT. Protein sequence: CASSLGGLNTEAFF.

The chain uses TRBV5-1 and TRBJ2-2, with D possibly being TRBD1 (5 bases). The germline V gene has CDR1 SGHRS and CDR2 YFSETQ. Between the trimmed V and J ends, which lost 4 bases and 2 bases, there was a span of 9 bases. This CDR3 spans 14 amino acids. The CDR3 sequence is CASSPTANTGELFF. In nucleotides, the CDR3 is TGCGCCAGCAGCCCGACAGCCAACACCGGGGAGCTGTTTTTT. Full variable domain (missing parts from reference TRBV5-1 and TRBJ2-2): KAGVTQTPRYLIKTRGQQVTLSCSPISGHRSVSWYQQTPGQGLQFLFEYFSETQRNKGNFPGRFSGRQFSNSRSEMNVSTLELGDSALYLCASSPTANTGELFFGEGSRLTVL.

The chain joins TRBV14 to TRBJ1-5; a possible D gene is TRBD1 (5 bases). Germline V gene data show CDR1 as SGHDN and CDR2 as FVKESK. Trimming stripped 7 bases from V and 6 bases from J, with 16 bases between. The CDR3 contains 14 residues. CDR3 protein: CASKGSGAGQPQHF. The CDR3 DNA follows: TGTGCCAGCAAGGGATCTGGGGCGGGTCAGCCCCAGCATTTT.

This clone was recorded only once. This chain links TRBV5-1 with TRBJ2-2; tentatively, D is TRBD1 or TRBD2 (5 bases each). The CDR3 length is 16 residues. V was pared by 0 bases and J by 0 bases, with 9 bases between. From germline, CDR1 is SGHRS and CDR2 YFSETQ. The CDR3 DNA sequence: TGCGCCAGCAGCTTGGTGGGACGTTCGAACACCGGGGAGCTGTTTTTT. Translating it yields CASSLVGRSNTGELFF.

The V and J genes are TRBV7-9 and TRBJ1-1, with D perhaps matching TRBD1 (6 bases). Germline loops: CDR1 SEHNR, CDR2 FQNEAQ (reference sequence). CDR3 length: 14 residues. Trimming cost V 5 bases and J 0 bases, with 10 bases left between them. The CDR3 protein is CASSNGQLNTEAFF. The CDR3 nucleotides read TGTGCCAGCAGCAACGGACAGTTGAACACTGAAGCTTTCTTT.

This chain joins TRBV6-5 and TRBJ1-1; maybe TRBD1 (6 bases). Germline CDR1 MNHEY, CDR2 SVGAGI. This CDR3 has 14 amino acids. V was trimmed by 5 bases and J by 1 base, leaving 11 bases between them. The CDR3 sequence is CASSPLDRNTEAFF. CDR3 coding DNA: TGTGCCAGCAGTCCCCTGGACAGGAACACTGAAGCTTTCTTT.

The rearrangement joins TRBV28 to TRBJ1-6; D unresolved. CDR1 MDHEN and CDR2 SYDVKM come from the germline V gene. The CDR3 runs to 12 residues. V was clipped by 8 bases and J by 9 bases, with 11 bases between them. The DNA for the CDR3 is TGTGCCAGCGGAAGGACCTTTTCACCCCTCCACTTT. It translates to CASGRTFSPLHF.